This T cell receptor (beta chain) was sequenced during a study of T-cell reconstitution after alpha-beta-depleted transplantation in children. This clonotype was counted between two and nine times. Germline V gene sequence: CDR1 MGHRA, CDR2 YSYEKL. Trimming pared 4 bases from V and 2 bases from J, leaving 21 bases between. There are 17 residues in the CDR3. Preparation of the TCRbeta library was carried out with unique molecular identifiers. Each CDR3 protein gets one entry after TCRdb re-called the PCR reads with MiXCR. Of approximately 400,000 distinct CDR3 sequences listed, approximately 10% are singletons.

Sample: PBMCs from the stem cell graft donor, taken from the stem cell graft. This chain uses TRBV4-1 with TRBJ2-7, with D perhaps given as TRBD1 or TRBD2 (5 bases each). The source is a human donor who donated a stem cell graft to a child with acute myeloid leukemia. Here the CDR3 reads CASSPREGRDSAYEQYF. The DNA for the CDR3 is TGCGCCAGCAGCCCGAGGGAAGGCAGGGATTCCGCCTACGAGCAGTACTTC.